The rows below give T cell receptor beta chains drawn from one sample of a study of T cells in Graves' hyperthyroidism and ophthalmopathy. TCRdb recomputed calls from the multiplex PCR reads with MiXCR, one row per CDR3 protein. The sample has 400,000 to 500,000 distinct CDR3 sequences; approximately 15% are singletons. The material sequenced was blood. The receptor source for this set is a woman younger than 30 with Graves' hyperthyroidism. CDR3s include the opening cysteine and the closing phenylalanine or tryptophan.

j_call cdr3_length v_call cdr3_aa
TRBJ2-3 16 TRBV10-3 CAINPTGGENTDTQYF
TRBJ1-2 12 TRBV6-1 CASRPGFSGYTF
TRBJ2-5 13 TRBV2 CARHRDDQETQYF
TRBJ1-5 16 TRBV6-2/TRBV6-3 CASTQIGTGWGQPQHF
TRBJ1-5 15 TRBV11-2 CASSLVTGSNQPQHF
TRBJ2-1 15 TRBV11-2 CASSLDLAGQNEQFF
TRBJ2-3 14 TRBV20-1 CSARGGASTDTQYF
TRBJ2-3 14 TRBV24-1 CATSTSGVTDTQYF
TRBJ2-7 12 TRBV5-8 CATYRGSYEQYF
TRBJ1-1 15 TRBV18 CASSFNRGKSTEAFF
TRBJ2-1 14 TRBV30 CAWTRQGEGNEQFF
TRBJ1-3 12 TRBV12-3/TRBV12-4 CGSGLSGNTIYF
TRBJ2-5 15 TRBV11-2 CASSLLAAEGETQYF
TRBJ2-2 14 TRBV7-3 CASSPNRVTGELFF
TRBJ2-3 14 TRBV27 CASSLGLAWDTQYF
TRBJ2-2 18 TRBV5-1 CASSYTGLALTGTGELFF
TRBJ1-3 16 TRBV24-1 CATSAAQGGEGNTIYF
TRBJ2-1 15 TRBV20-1 CSAGTSGRARNEQFF
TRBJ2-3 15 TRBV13 CATDAGRSDLDTQYF
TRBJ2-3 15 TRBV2 CASSELAGATDTQYF
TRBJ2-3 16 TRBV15 CATSRKNLAGRDTQYF
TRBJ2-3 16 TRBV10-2 CASSESGAGGKDTQYF
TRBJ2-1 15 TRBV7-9 CASTTGSGRVNEQFF
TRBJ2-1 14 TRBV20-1 CSALAGGFYNEQFF
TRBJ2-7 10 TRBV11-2 CASSYNEQYF
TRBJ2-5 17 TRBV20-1 CSAENVSPDRIQETQYF
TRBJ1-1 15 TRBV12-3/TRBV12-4 CASSLAGNRNTEAFF
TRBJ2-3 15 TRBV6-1 CASSPGTLFADTQYF
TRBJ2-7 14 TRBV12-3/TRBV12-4 CASSPWAENYEQYF
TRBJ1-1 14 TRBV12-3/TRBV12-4 CASSLAQGRTEAFF
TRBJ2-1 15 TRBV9 CASSVGAGGHNEQFF
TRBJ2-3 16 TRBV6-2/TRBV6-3 CASSPGTGSSTDTQYF
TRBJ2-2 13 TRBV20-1 CSASNPGDGELFF
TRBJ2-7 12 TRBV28 CASSLPWYEQYF
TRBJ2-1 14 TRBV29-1 CSAPTNGDYNEQFF
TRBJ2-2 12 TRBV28 CAVAGVPGELFF
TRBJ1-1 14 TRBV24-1 CATSDSTLNTEAFF
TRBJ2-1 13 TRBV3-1 CASSPEDLIEQFF
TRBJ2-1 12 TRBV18 CASSRGGNEQFF
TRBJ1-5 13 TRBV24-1 CATSESGNQPQHF
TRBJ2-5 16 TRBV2 CASSGSGTSNQETQYF
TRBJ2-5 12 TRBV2 CASREDQETQYF
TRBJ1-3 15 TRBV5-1 CASSQLTGSGNTIYF
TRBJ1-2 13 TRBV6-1 CASRRGGAHGYTF
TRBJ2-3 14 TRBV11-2 CASSSTTSTDTQYF
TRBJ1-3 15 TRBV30 CASPSGRGRGNTIYF
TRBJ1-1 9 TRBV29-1 CSSTGDAFF
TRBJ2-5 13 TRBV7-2 CASSYDPAQLSYF
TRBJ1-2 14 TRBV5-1 CASSETSLPDGYTF
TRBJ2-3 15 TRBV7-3 CASSLRGHGADTQYF
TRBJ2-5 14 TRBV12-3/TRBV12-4 CASSAPAGKETQYF
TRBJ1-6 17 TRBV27 CASSLSTGTSYNSPLHF
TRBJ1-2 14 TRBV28 CASRPPGPYYGYTF